These 28 T cell receptor beta chains share one sample of origin, sequenced in a study of cytomegalovirus exposure and HLA in healthy donors. PCR was performed using 60 Vbeta and 13 Jbeta primers. Data came from immunoSEQ multiplex PCR; TCRdb stores just in-frame clones and leaves some out. The profile shows under 200,000 clones, 65% to 85% of them singletons. The sequencing sample was made of PBMCs. The receptors were gathered from a man between 50 and 59 years old in good health and CMV-seronegative.

The rearrangement links TRBV9 to TRBJ1-2; 8 positions agree with TRBD1. The V and J ends lost 3 bases and 1 base, in that order; junction bases with no gene match: 5. From germline, CDR1 is SGDLS and CDR2 YYNGEE. The CDR3 spans 15 residues. CDR3 DNA sequence: TGTGCCAGCAGCGCGGACAGGGAGTATAACTATGGCTACACCTTC. This sequence encodes CASSADREYNYGYTF.

V and J are TRBV5-4 and TRBJ1-2; tentative D call: TRBD1 (6 bases). CDR3 length: 14 residues. CDR1 is SGHNT, CDR2 YYREEE, per germline (reference sequence). Trimming removed 4 bases from V and 6 bases from J, with 16 bases in between. CDR3 DNA sequence: TGTGCCAGCAGCCTGGCAGGGGATAGGAATGGCTACACCTTC. Its protein product is CASSLAGDRNGYTF.

The chain links TRBV18 to TRBJ2-5; TRBD1 matches 8 bases. CDR3 size: 15 residues. V was clipped by 3 bases and J by 4 bases; unmatched bases: 7. Germline loops: CDR1 KGHSH, CDR2 LQKENI. CDR3 nucleotide sequence: TGTGCCAGCTCACCGGACAGGGAAAGGAGAGAGACCCAGTACTTC. Translation: CASSPDRERRETQYF.

This chain links TRBV6-5 with TRBJ2-7; D is perhaps TRBD2 (6 bases). Germline V gives CDR1 MNHEY, CDR2 SVGAGI. The V gene lost 6 bases and the J gene lost 2 bases, with 17 bases spanning the gap. The CDR3 is 15 residues long. The CDR3 spells CASRRPGGSTYEQYF. The CDR3 nucleotides are TGTGCCAGCAGACGCCCCGGGGGTAGCACCTACGAGCAGTACTTC.

The chain links TRBV4-3 to TRBJ1-2; D is unresolved. V was cut by 0 bases and J by 3 bases, with 14 bases left in between. CDR3 size: 16 residues. Germline lookup yields CDR1 LGHNA and CDR2 YSLEER. CDR3 DNA: TGCGCCAGCAGCCAAGATTATACCGGACTGCACTATGGCTACACCTTC. It codes for CASSQDYTGLHYGYTF.

The genes are TRBV5-1 and TRBJ2-1; 8 bases fit TRBD1. This CDR3 has 15 amino acids. Germline CDR1 and CDR2: SGHRS and YFSETQ. Losses at the gene ends were 4 bases for V and 6 bases for J; bases not matched to a gene: 9. The CDR3 DNA reads TGCGCCAGCAGCCCAAGGACAGGGTTTTCCAATGAGCAGTTCTTC. Amino acids: CASSPRTGFSNEQFF.

Concerning this clone itself: Within the sample, other DNA sequences also encode this same CDR3. V and J are TRBV14 and TRBJ1-3; no definite D call. There are 14 residues in the CDR3. Germline assignment: CDR1 SGHDN and CDR2 FVKESK. V was shortened by 1 base and J by 2 bases, with 6 bases between the two germline ends. CDR3 DNA: TGTGCCAGCAGCCAAGTGCGGGCTGGAAACACCATATATTTT. It codes for CASSQVRAGNTIYF.

The chain is built from TRBV15 and TRBJ1-2, with 7 bases fitting TRBD1. The length of the CDR3 is 13 residues. Germline CDR1 LNHNV, CDR2 YYDKDF (reference sequence). V shed 5 bases, J shed 8 bases, and the junction held 8 bases outside the gene matches. CDR3 residues: CATSVRTGQGYTF. The CDR3 DNA follows: TGTGCCACCAGCGTGAGGACAGGCCAAGGCTACACCTTC.

The genes are TRBV27 and TRBJ1-4; D is possibly TRBD1 (5 bases). Germline CDR1 MNHEY, CDR2 SMNVEV (reference sequence). CDR3 length equals 12 residues. Trimming cost V 7 bases and J 8 bases, with 11 bases left between them. The CDR3 nucleotides are TGTGCCAGCAAAAGGGGTGCGGAAAAACTGTTTTTT. It translates to CASKRGAEKLFF.

V gene TRBV7-2 combines with J gene TRBJ2-5, with TRBD1 identical over 7 bases. The J call may be incorrect, as the DNA end agrees better with TRBJ2-7. Germline-derived CDR1 and CDR2 are SGHTA and FQGNSA. This CDR3 has 14 residues. CDR3 nucleotide sequence: TGTGCCAGCAGCACCATAACAGGGGTCCACGAGCAGTACTTC. Translation gives CASSTITGVHEQYF.

In DNA form, the CDR3 reads TGTGCCAGCAGCTCGGGGGGCGAGAGTTTGGAGACCCAGTACTTC. This codes for CASSSGGESLETQYF. The genes are TRBV7-9 and TRBJ2-5; perhaps TRBD2 as D (7 bases). The V end lost 4 bases, the J end lost 5 bases, and 17 bases lay between the germline ends. CDR1 is SEHNR, CDR2 FQNEAQ, per germline (reference sequence). The CDR3 contains 15 residues.

This sequence joins TRBV21-1 and TRBJ2-1; the DNA was not used to check the table's D call, TRBD1. TRBV21-1 is annotated as a pseudogene. This CDR3 has 17 residues. The CDR3 DNA sequence: TGTGCCAGCAGCATAATATCAGGGCCTGGCTCCTACAATGAGCAGTTCTTC. It yields the protein CASSIISGPGSYNEQFF.

The V call is TRBV4-3, the J call TRBJ2-2, with D possibly matching TRBD1 (6 bases). Germline V gene sequence: CDR1 LGHNA, CDR2 YSLEER. Trimming shortened V by 1 base and J by 0 bases, and 9 bases separated the two germline ends. This CDR3 is built from 16 residues. The CDR3 DNA sequence: TGCGCCAGCAGCCAAGCAGGGGCACCGAACACCGGGGAGCTGTTTTTT. Amino acid sequence: CASSQAGAPNTGELFF.

The chain employs TRBV4-1 and TRBJ2-7; 14 nucleotides match TRBD2. V gave up 3 bases and J gave up 2 bases; unmatched junction bases: 0. Germline V gene sequence: CDR1 MGHRA, CDR2 YSYEKL. The CDR3 is 15 amino acids. CDR3 amino acids: CASSQTSGGAYEQYF. CDR3 sequence (DNA): TGCGCCAGCAGCCAGACTAGCGGGGGGGCCTACGAGCAGTACTTC.

The CDR3 DNA reads TGTGCCAGCTCACCTACTAGCGGGGGAATTAGTGAGACCCAGTACTTC. It specifies CASSPTSGGISETQYF. The chain carries TRBV18 and TRBJ2-5; 11 bases align to TRBD2. Germline V CDR1 and CDR2: KGHSH, LQKENI. The CDR3 loop spans 16 amino acids. V lost 3 bases, J lost 5 bases, and 8 bases stayed unmatched.

This sequence joins TRBV6-6 and TRBJ2-7; no reliable D call. V lost 3 bases and J 5 bases, leaving 17 bases between the germline ends. This CDR3 has 15 residues. Germline lookup yields CDR1 MNHNY and CDR2 SVGAGI (reference sequence). CDR3 loop: CASSYPVLRGHEQYF. The CDR3 DNA follows: TGTGCCAGCAGTTATCCGGTCCTCCGAGGCCACGAGCAGTACTTC.

This rearrangement joins TRBV5-1 to TRBJ2-1; D is possibly TRBD2 (5 bases). The germline gives CDR1 SGHRS, CDR2 YFSETQ. There are 15 residues in the CDR3. The V end lost 0 bases, the J end lost 5 bases, and 12 bases lay between the germline ends. CDR3 sequence (DNA): TGCGCCAGCAGCTTGGCCCCGGGGAGAGACAATGAGCAGTTCTTC. It is translated as CASSLAPGRDNEQFF.

V and J are TRBV7-9 and TRBJ1-1, with 9 bases identical to TRBD1. This CDR3 comprises 17 residues. From germline, CDR1 is SEHNR and CDR2 FQNEAQ (reference sequence). J lost 2 bases, V lost 4 bases, and 11 bases had no gene match. DNA of the CDR3: TGTGCCAGCAGCTCGATGGGACAGGGAGAAGTAAACACTGAAGCTTTCTTT. Translation: CASSSMGQGEVNTEAFF.

A few counts support this clone. The chain combines TRBV5-1 with TRBJ2-2, with 13 bases that match TRBD2. After removal of 4 bases from V and 6 bases from J, the junction contained 6 bases not matched to a gene. This CDR3 region has 16 residues. Germline lookup yields CDR1 SGHRS and CDR2 YFSETQ. The CDR3 DNA reads TGCGCCAGCAGCCATATGACTAGCGGGGGGCCCGGGGAGCTGTTTTTT. Encoded protein: CASSHMTSGGPGELFF. Combining the CDR3 with reference TRBV5-1 and TRBJ2-2 gives the whole variable domain KAGVTQTPRYLIKTRGQQVTLSCSPISGHRSVSWYQQTPGQGLQFLFEYFSETQRNKGNFPGRFSGRQFSNSRSEMNVSTLELGDSALYLCASSHMTSGGPGELFFGEGSRLTVL.

The rearrangement joins TRBV5-6 to TRBJ1-5; D perhaps matches TRBD1 (6 bases). V was trimmed by 2 bases and J by 7 bases, leaving 10 bases between them. The CDR3 covers 13 residues. Germline CDR1 SGHDT, CDR2 YYEEEE. The CDR3 spells CASSFGTHQPQHF. As DNA, the CDR3 is TGTGCCAGCAGCTTTGGGACACACCAGCCCCAGCATTTT.

In its sample, this clone was seen a few times. V gene TRBV4-3 combines with J gene TRBJ1-1; 8 nucleotides match TRBD1. Germline CDR1 and CDR2: LGHNA and YSLEER. Trimming took 4 bases from V and 5 from J; bases not matched to a gene: 9. CDR3 length: 15 residues. The CDR3 bases are TGCGCCAGCAGCCTTACCCAGGGGGCTTGGACTGAAGCTTTCTTT. It translates to CASSLTQGAWTEAFF.

CDR3 residues: CASSFARGGTDTQYF. The CDR3 DNA reads TGTGCCAGCAGTTTTGCCAGGGGTGGCACAGATACGCAGTATTTT. The rearrangement joins TRBV27 to TRBJ2-3; a possible D gene is TRBD1 (6 bases). V lost 3 bases, J lost 1 base, and 11 bases lay in between. The CDR3 sequence is 15 residues long. The germline V gene encodes CDR1 MNHEY and CDR2 SMNVEV (reference sequence).

The chain links TRBV5-6 to TRBJ1-6; D might be TRBD1 (6 bases). The CDR3 has 16 residues. CDR1 is SGHDT, CDR2 YYEEEE, per germline. Trimming left V 5 bases short and J 0 bases short, with 12 bases between. Here the CDR3 DNA reads TGTGCCAGCAGTTCCCGGACAGTCTCCTATAATTCACCCCTCCACTTT. It yields the protein CASSSRTVSYNSPLHF.

This chain uses TRBV5-6 with TRBJ1-1; perhaps TRBD1 as D (6 bases). The CDR3 is 12 residues long. Looked up from germline, CDR1 is SGHDT and CDR2 is YYEEEE. V was trimmed by 4 bases and J by 10 bases, leaving 14 bases between them. CDR3 residues: CASSPGVRGAFF. The CDR3 region has the DNA TGTGCCAGCAGCCCAGGGGTTAGAGGAGCTTTCTTT.

This chain joins TRBV5-1 and TRBJ2-7, with TRBD1 matching over 8 bases. With V trimmed by 0 bases and J by 4 bases, 9 bases remained unmatched. The CDR3 has 16 amino acids. Germline CDR1 reads SGHRS; CDR2 reads YFSETQ. In nucleotides, the CDR3 is TGCGCCAGCAGCTTGGGTGGGACAGGTTTTAGGTACGAGCAGTACTTC. It specifies CASSLGGTGFRYEQYF.

The V call is TRBV4-2, the J call TRBJ2-3; TRBD2 matches 10 bases. V dropped 2 bases and J dropped 0; count of bases not matched to a gene: 8. This CDR3 has 18 residues. The germline V gene has CDR1 LGHNA and CDR2 YNFKEQ. The CDR3 protein is CASSQRASGGGSTDTQYF. CDR3 sequence (DNA): TGTGCCAGCAGCCAACGGGCTAGCGGGGGAGGTAGCACAGATACGCAGTATTTT.

J is TRBJ1-5 and V is TRBV9; maybe TRBD1 (5 bases). The CDR3 is 15 amino acids. Germline CDR1 and CDR2: SGDLS and YYNGEE. Trimming pared 2 bases from V and 0 bases from J, leaving 9 bases between. The CDR3 bases are TGTGCCAGCAGCGTGGCAGGGAATAGCAATCAGCCCCAGCATTTT. Encoded protein: CASSVAGNSNQPQHF.

The chain carries TRBV4-3 and TRBJ2-2; D not certain. The CDR3 is 13 residues long. Germline CDR1 is LGHNA and CDR2 is YSLEER. V lost 0 bases to trimming and J lost 10 bases, with 9 bases between them. CDR3 bases: TGCGCCAGCAGCCAAGAAAACTCCGCGGAGCTGTTTTTT. It specifies CASSQENSAELFF.